This TCR beta chain was identified during a study of spatial heterogeneity in lung cancer. Study at large: There were, on average, more than eight raw-read appearances for each unique TCR and UMI combination.

The time point denotes: sample taken at primary tumor resection. Unsorted whole RNA from tumor, nontumor lung or frozen PBMC underwent sequencing. Study outcomes and limitations: At resection, ubiquitous expanded tumor TCRs appeared in blood more than at follow-up.

To note about this clonotype: Its antigen remains unknown.

TCRdb called the 5' RACE reads again in MiXCR, with one record for every CDR3 protein. The sample gives 48,000 or so distinct CDR3 sequences, roughly 5% of which show up once; approximately 10% is in the top ten. This CDR3 region has 11 residues. CDR1 and CDR2 from the germline V gene are SQVTM and ANQGSEA. Trimming took off 0 bases at V and 13 bases at J, with 12 bases between the two ends. The sample was PBMCs, taken at surgery. The TCR sequence derives from a male donor with early-stage non-small cell lung cancer. The rearrangement joins TRBV29-1 to TRBJ1-2; D not certain. The CDR3 nucleotides read TGCAGCGTTGAAGACTCCGCCACTGCCACCTTC. Translation gives CSVEDSATATF.